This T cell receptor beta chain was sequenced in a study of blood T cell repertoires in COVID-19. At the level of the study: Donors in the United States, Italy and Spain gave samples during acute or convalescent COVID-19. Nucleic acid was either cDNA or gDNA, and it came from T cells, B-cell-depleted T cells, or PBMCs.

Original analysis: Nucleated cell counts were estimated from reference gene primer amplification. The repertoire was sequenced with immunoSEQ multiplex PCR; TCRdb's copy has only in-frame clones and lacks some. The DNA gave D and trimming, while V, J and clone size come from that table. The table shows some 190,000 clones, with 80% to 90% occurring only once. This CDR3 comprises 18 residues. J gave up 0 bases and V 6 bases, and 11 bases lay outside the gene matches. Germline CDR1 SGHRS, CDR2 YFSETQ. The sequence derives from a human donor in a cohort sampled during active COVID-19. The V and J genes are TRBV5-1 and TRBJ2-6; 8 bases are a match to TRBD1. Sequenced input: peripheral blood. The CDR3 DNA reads TGCGCCAGCACCACCCGGACAGGGTTGGCCTCTGGGGCCAACGTCCTGACTTTC. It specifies CASTTRTGLASGANVLTF.